This TCR beta chain came from a study of graft-versus-host responses after intestinal transplantation. At the level of the study: Each recipient received a multivisceral, liver-intestinal, or isolated intestinal graft. Study-level results: After transplant, early declines in HvG clones were associated with peak levels of circulating GvH clones. Within the allografts of patients who had graft-donor T cell macrochimerism, graft-versus-host to host-versus-graft clonal ratios were high.

This clone has only one observation. The antigen remains unidentified. Sequencing used immunoSEQ multiplex PCR; TCRdb keeps in-frame clones, though not all of them. The sample comprises 50,000 to 80,000 clones, approximately 91% of which are singletons, and 1.7% rests with the top ten. Per germline, CDR1 SGHRS and CDR2 YFSETQ. Germline trimming cut 2 bases from V and 2 bases from J; bases unmatched to any gene: 11. The CDR3 is made up of 17 amino acids. This sequence originates from a human donor who was the organ donor for an intestinal transplant. The sequences come from unstimulated CD8+ T cells sorted from spleen or lymph node cells, collected before transplant. The chain combines TRBV5-1 with TRBJ2-7; 9 bases agree with TRBD2. CDR3 in amino acids: CASSLHSASGRPYEQYF. Here the CDR3 DNA reads TGCGCCAGCAGCTTACATAGCGCCAGCGGGAGGCCCTACGAGCAGTACTTC. The full variable domain, rest sourced from reference TRBV5-1 and TRBJ2-7, is KAGVTQTPRYLIKTRGQQVTLSCSPISGHRSVSWYQQTPGQGLQFLFEYFSETQRNKGNFPGRFSGRQFSNSRSEMNVSTLELGDSALYLCASSLHSASGRPYEQYFGPGTRLTVT.